This T cell receptor beta chain was retrieved from a study of CD8 T cells in ankylosing spondylitis. Germline CDR1 SGHRS, CDR2 YFSETQ. The V gene lost 2 bases and the J gene lost 8 bases, with 11 bases spanning the gap. The CDR3 is made up of 13 amino acids. Overall study findings and caveats: Fewer than 10 highly homologous variants formed a TCR beta motif that appeared characteristic of ankylosing spondylitis blood.

This clonotype was counted between two and nine times. The target antigen is unknown. TCRdb ran MiXCR on the 5' RACE reads and lists one entry per CDR3 protein. The profile covers a few hundred thousand distinct CDR3 sequences, with 20% to 25% appearing a single time and roughly a sixth taken by the ten largest. This receptor was taken from a male donor with ankylosing spondylitis. Sequencing was performed on blood, either unsorted or a sorted T cell fraction (not recorded which). The rearrangement uses TRBV5-1 and TRBJ2-1; no clear D. The CDR3 sequence: CASSFTRTHEQFF. As DNA, the CDR3 is TGCGCCAGCAGCTTTACCCGTACGCATGAGCAGTTCTTC.